This record concerns one TCR beta chain sequence. The data were obtained in a study of T cells expressing NK-cell markers. Study background: Obtained from sorted CD3+CD56+NKG2C+, CD3+CD56+NKG2C- and CD3+CD56-NKG2C+ T cells were the TCR beta repertoires.

For each CDR3 protein, TCRdb gives one entry from its re-call of the 5' RACE reads, without DNA. The table lists roughly 150,000 distinct CDR3 sequences. The CDR3 runs 15 residues. The germline CDR1 and CDR2 sequences are SGHRS and YFSETQ. Sequenced: blood T cells: a sorted CD56 or NKG2C T cell subset, CD4+ or CD8+ T cells, or bulk PBMC T cells (not recorded which). This receptor was taken from a woman between 18 and 70 years old in good health. V gene TRBV5-1 combines with J gene TRBJ2-3. The CDR3 protein is CASSLSGDSTDTQYF.